Sequencing of this T cell receptor (beta chain) was carried out in a study of OX40 agonist ivuxolimab in advanced cancers. A history of autoimmune disease or systemic immunosuppression excluded patients. Baseline, cycle 4 day 1, and cycle 7 day 1 were the blood sampling points. Some clones are missing from TCRdb's copy, which holds only in-frame ones; the method was immunoSEQ multiplex PCR. Counted here are 77,000 or so clones, roughly 90% occurring once; the ten biggest clones make up roughly 0.38%. The sample in question was CD4+ or CD8+ T cells sorted from blood, obtained in a trial of the OX40 agonist ivuxolimab. The source is an adult with an advanced solid tumor such as melanoma, head and neck, liver or kidney cancer.

CDR3 in DNA: TGTGCCAGCAAAATACAGGGTCTTTTCTACGAGCAGTACTTC. It specifies CASKIQGLFYEQYF. V usage is TRBV6-1 and J usage is TRBJ2-7, with TRBD1 as a possible D gene (6 bases). CDR1 is MNHNS and CDR2 is SASEGT in the germline V gene. CDR3 size: 14 residues. V shed 7 bases and J shed 3 bases, with 16 bases lying between them.